This T cell receptor (beta chain) emerged from a study of blood T cell repertoires in COVID-19. Study-wide context: Samples came from the United States, Italy and Spain, spanning acute and convalescent COVID-19. T cells, B-cell-depleted T cells, or PBMCs supplied cDNA or gDNA.

Patients in Seattle were enrolled during active infection, then followed longitudinally. The CDR3 consists of 14 residues. The V gene end was trimmed by 6 bases and the J gene end by 4 bases; junction bases not matched to a gene: 5. Germline lookup yields CDR1 MNHNY and CDR2 SVGAGI (reference sequence). Sequencing used immunoSEQ multiplex PCR; TCRdb keeps in-frame clones, though not all of them. This sample has roughly 50,000 clones, with approximately 83% found just once. The gene calls are TRBV6-6 and TRBJ1-5, with 8 bases lining up with TRBD1. The sequencing input was peripheral blood. The sequence came from a woman of 80 years or more with COVID-19, enrolled during active disease. The CDR3 region has the DNA TGTGCCAGCAGGGGCAGACAGGGGAATCAGCCCCAGCATTTT. It yields the protein CASRGRQGNQPQHF.